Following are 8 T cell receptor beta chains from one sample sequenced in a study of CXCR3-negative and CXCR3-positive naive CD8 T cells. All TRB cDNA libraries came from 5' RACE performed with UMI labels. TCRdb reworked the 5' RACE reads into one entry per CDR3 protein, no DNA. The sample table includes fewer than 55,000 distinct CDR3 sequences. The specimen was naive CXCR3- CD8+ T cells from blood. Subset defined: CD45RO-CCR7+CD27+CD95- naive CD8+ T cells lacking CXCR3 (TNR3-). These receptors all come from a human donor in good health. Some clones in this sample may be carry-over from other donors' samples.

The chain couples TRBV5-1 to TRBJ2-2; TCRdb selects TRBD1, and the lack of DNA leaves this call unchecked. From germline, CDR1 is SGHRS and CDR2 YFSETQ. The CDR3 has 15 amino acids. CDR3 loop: CASSANRGRSGELFF.

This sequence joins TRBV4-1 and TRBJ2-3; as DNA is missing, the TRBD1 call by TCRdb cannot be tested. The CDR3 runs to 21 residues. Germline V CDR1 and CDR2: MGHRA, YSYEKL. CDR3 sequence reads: CASSQYSGQGVYHPETDTQYF.

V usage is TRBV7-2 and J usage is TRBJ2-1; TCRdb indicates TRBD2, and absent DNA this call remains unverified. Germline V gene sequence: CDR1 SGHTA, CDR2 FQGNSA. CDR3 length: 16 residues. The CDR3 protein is CASRRLAGESYNEQFF.

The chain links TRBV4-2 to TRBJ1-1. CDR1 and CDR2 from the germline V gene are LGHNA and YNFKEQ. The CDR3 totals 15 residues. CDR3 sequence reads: CASSQALLKNTEAFF.

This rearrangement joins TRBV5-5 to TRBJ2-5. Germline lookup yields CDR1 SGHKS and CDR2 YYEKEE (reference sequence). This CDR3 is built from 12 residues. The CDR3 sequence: CASSLVGETQYF.

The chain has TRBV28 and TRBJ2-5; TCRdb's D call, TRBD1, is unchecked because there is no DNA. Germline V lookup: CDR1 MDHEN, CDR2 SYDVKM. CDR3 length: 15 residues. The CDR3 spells CASTRQGAYRETQYF.

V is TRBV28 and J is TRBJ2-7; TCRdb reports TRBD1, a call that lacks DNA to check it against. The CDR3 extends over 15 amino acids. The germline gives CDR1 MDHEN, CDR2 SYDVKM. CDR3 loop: CASMKKGLLWDEQYF.

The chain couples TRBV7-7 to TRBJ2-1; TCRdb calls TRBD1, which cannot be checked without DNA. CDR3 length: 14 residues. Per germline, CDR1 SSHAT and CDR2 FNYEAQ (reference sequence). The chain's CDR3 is CASSLAGGVNEQFF.